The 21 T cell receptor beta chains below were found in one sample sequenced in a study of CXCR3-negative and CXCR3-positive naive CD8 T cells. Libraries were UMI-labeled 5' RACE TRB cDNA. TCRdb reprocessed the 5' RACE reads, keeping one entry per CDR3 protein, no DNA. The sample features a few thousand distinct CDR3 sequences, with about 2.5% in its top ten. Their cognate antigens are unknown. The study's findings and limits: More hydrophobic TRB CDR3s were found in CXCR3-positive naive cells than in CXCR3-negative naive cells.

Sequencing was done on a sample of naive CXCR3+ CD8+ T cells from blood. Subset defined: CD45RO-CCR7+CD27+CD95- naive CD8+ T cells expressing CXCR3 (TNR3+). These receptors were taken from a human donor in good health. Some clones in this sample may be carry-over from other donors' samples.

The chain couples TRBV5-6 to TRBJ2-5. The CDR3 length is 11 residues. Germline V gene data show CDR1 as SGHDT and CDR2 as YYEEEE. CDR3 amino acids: CASSLSETQYF.

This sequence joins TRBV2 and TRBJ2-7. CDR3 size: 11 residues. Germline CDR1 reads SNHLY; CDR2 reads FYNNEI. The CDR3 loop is CASSDDYEQYF. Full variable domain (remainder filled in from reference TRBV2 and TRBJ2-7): EPEVTQTPSHQVTQMGQEVILRCVPISNHLYFYWYRQILGQKVEFLVSFYNNEISEKSEIFDDQFSVERPDGSNFTLKIRSTKLEDSAMYFCASSDDYEQYFGPGTRLTVT.

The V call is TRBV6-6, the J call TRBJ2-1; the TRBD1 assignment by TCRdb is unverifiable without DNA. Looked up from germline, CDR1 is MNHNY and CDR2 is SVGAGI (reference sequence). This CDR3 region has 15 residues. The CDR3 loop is CASSWGQGNYNEQFF.

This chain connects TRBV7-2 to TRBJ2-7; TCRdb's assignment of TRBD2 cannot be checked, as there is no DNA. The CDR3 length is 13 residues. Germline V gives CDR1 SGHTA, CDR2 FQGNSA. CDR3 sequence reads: CASGGGERYEQYF.

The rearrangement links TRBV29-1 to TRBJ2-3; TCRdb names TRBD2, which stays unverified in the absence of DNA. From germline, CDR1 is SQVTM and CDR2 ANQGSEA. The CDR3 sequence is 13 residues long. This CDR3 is CSVLAASTDTQYF.

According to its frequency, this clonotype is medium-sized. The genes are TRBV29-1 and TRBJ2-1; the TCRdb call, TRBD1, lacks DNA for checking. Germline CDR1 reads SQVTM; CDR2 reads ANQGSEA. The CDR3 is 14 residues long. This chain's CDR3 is CSVGAEGPGDEQFF.

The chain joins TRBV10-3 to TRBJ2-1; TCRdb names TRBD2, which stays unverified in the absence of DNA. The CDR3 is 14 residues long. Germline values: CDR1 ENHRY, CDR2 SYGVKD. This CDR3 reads CAISERARLNEQFF.

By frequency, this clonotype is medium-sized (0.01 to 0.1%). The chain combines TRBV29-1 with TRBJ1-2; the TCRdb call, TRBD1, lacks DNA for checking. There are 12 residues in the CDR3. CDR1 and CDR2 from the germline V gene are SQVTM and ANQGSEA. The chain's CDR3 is CSGSDRGPGYTF.

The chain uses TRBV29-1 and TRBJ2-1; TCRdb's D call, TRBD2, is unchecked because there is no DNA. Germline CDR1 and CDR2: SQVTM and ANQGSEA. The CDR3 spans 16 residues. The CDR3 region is CSVEGGLAQSYNEQFF.

CDR3 residues: CASSTRQGPHTEAFF. This rearrangement joins TRBV11-1 to TRBJ1-1; TCRdb lists TRBD1, though no DNA is available to test this call. The CDR3 runs to 15 residues. The germline V gene has CDR1 SGHAT and CDR2 FQDESV (reference sequence).

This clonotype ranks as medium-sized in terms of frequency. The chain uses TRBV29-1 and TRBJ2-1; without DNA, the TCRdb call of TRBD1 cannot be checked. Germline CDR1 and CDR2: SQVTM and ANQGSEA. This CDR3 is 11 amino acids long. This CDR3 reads CSSPHGGEQFF.

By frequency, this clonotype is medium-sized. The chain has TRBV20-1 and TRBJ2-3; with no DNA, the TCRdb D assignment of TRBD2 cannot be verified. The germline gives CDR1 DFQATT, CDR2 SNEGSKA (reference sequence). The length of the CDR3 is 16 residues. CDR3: CSANPLLAGVLDTQYF.

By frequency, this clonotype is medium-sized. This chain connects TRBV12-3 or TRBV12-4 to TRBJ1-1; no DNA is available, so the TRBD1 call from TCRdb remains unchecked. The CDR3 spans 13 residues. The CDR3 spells CASSQTGGTEAFF.

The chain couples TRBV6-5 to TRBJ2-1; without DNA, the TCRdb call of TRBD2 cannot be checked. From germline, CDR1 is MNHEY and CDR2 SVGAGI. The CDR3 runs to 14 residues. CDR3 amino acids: CASKLAGEKNEQFF.

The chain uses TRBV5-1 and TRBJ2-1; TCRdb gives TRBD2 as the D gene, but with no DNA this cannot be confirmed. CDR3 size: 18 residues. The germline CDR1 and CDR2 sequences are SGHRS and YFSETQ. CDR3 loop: CASSPGLAGEVSYNEQFF.

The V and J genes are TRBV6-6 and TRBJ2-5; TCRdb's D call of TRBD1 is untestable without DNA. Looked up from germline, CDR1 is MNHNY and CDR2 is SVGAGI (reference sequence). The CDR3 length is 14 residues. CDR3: CASRDRAKEETQYF.

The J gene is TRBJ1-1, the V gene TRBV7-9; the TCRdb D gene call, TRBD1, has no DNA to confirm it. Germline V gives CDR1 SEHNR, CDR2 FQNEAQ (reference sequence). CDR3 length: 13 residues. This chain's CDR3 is CASDPGSDTEAFF.

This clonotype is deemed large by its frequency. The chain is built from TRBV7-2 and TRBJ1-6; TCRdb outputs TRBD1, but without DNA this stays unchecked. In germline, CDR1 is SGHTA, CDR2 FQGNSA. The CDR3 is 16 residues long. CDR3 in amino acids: CASSSPGGMVGSPLHF.

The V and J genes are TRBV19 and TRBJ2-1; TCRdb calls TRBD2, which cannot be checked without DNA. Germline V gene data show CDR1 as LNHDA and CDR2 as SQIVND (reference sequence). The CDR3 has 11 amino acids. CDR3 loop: CASSIGTSQFF.

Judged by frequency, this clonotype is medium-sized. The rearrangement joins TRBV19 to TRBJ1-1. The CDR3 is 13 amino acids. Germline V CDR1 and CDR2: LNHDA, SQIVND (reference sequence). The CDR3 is CASSISVNTEAFF.

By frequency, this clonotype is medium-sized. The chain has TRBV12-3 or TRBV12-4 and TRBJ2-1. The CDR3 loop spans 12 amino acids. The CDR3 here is CASSPPDYEQFF.